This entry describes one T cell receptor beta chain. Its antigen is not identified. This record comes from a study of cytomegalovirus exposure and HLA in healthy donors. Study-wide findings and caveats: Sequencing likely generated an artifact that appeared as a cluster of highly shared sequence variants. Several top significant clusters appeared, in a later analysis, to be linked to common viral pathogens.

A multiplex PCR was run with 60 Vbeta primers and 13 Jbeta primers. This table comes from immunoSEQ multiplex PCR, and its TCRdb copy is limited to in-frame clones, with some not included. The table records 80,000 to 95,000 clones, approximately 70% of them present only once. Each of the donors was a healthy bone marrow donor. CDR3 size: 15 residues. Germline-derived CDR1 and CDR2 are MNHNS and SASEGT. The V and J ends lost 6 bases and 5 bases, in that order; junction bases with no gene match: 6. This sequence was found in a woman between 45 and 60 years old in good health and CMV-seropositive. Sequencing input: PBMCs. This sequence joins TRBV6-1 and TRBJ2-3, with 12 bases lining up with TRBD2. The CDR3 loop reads CASRRLAGDGDTQYF. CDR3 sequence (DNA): TGTGCCAGCAGGCGACTAGCGGGAGATGGAGATACGCAGTATTTT.